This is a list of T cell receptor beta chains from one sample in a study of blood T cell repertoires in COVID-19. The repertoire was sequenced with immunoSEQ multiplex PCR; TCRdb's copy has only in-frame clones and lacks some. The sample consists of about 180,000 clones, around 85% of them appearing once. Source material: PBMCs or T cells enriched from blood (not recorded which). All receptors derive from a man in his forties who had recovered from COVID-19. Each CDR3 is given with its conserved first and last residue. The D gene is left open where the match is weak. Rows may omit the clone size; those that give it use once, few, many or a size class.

CDR3 DNA: TGTGCCAGCAGTGACGACGCGGGAGGACACTACAATGAGCAGTTCTTC
CDR3 protein: CASSDDAGGHYNEQFF
D gene: TRBD2
clone size: -
V gene: TRBV6-4
J gene: TRBJ2-1

CDR3 DNA: TGTGCCAGTACCCTAGCGGGCGGGGCTTTCTTT
CDR3 protein: CASTLAGGAFF
D gene: -
clone size: -
V gene: TRBV11-2
J gene: TRBJ1-1

CDR3 DNA: TGCAGTGCTAGTATTCCCGGTTCCATCTACGAGCAGTACTTC
CDR3 protein: CSASIPGSIYEQYF
D gene: -
clone size: -
V gene: TRBV20-1
J gene: TRBJ2-7

CDR3 DNA: TGTGCCAGCAGTGAAGAGCTGCGGGACTGGAACTATGGCTACACCTTC
CDR3 protein: CASSEELRDWNYGYTF
D gene: -
clone size: -
V gene: TRBV2
J gene: TRBJ1-2

CDR3 DNA: TGTGCCAGCAGTACATTGTACCAAGAGACCCAGTACTTC
CDR3 protein: CASSTLYQETQYF
D gene: -
clone size: -
V gene: TRBV6-5
J gene: TRBJ2-5

CDR3 DNA: TGTGCCATCAGTCCCGGTCGCACCGGGGAGCTGTTTTTT
CDR3 protein: CAISPGRTGELFF
D gene: -
clone size: once
V gene: TRBV10-3
J gene: TRBJ2-2

CDR3 DNA: TGTGCCAGTTCATTGGGCACCCGCCGGAATACGCAGTATTTT
CDR3 protein: CASSLGTRRNTQYF
D gene: -
clone size: -
V gene: TRBV2
J gene: TRBJ2-3

CDR3 DNA: TGTGCCAGCTCACCCCAGAGACAGGGGCGAGAGGGCAATCAGCCCCAGCATTTT
CDR3 protein: CASSPQRQGREGNQPQHF
D gene: TRBD1
clone size: -
V gene: TRBV18
J gene: TRBJ1-5

CDR3 DNA: TGTGCCAGCAGCTCCGGGACATCCGGCGAGCAGTACTTC
CDR3 protein: CASSSGTSGEQYF
D gene: -
clone size: -
V gene: TRBV3-1/TRBV3-2
J gene: TRBJ2-7

CDR3 DNA: TGTGCCAGCGGTTTGGGGGGAACTAATGAAAAACTGTTTTTT
CDR3 protein: CASGLGGTNEKLFF
D gene: -
clone size: -
V gene: TRBV2
J gene: TRBJ1-4

CDR3 DNA: TGTGCCAGCAGTATGAGCACGTACGTGGAAAAACTGTTTTTT
CDR3 protein: CASSMSTYVEKLFF
D gene: -
clone size: -
V gene: TRBV6-5
J gene: TRBJ1-4

CDR3 DNA: TGTGCCTGGAGTGATATCAGGCCCGGGGGGCCCCAGCATTTT
CDR3 protein: CAWSDIRPGGPQHF
D gene: -
clone size: once
V gene: TRBV30
J gene: TRBJ1-5

CDR3 DNA: TGTGCCAGTAGTGTGACAGGGGGAGTTAATCAGCCCCAGCATTTT
CDR3 protein: CASSVTGGVNQPQHF
D gene: TRBD1
clone size: -
V gene: TRBV19
J gene: TRBJ1-5

CDR3 DNA: TGTGCCAGTAGTCCCAGCGGAAACCCCTTTGAGACCCAGTACTTC
CDR3 protein: CASSPSGNPFETQYF
D gene: -
clone size: -
V gene: TRBV19
J gene: TRBJ2-5

CDR3 DNA: TGTGCCATCAGTCCCTCGGGTTCCGGCTCTGGAAACACCATATATTTT
CDR3 protein: CAISPSGSGSGNTIYF
D gene: -
clone size: once
V gene: TRBV10-3
J gene: TRBJ1-3

CDR3 DNA: TGTGCCAGCAGCTTAATTCCTAGCGGGGATTCAGATACGCAGTATTTT
CDR3 protein: CASSLIPSGDSDTQYF
D gene: TRBD2
clone size: -
V gene: TRBV5-8
J gene: TRBJ2-3

CDR3 DNA: TGTGCCAGCAGCCCCGGACAGAACACTGAAGCTTTCTTT
CDR3 protein: CASSPGQNTEAFF
D gene: -
clone size: -
V gene: TRBV7-3
J gene: TRBJ1-1

CDR3 DNA: TGTGCCAGCAGCTTAATACAGGCCTACGAGCAGTACTTC
CDR3 protein: CASSLIQAYEQYF
D gene: -
clone size: -
V gene: TRBV7-9
J gene: TRBJ2-7

CDR3 DNA: TGTGCCAGCAGGCCCCTAGGGGTGCAGGAGCAGTACTTC
CDR3 protein: CASRPLGVQEQYF
D gene: -
clone size: -
V gene: TRBV3-1/TRBV3-2
J gene: TRBJ2-7

CDR3 DNA: TGTGCCAGCAGCACCGGGACAGGGAGGCAAAAACTGTTTTTT
CDR3 protein: CASSTGTGRQKLFF
D gene: TRBD1
clone size: -
V gene: TRBV7-2
J gene: TRBJ1-4

CDR3 DNA: TGTGCCAGCAGCATCGCGGGACCCCGTTACAATGAGCAGTTCTTC
CDR3 protein: CASSIAGPRYNEQFF
D gene: -
clone size: -
V gene: TRBV5-6
J gene: TRBJ2-1

CDR3 DNA: TGTGCCAGCAGCTCCCGACAGGGCCGCAATGAGCAGTTCTTC
CDR3 protein: CASSSRQGRNEQFF
D gene: TRBD1
clone size: -
V gene: TRBV11-2
J gene: TRBJ2-1

CDR3 DNA: TGTGCCAGCAGTTTCGGGGGTAATAATTCACCCCTCCACTTT
CDR3 protein: CASSFGGNNSPLHF
D gene: -
clone size: -
V gene: TRBV28
J gene: TRBJ1-6

CDR3 DNA: TGTGCCAGTAGTATAGTCTGGACAGTAGGGTCCTACAATGAGCAGTTCTTC
CDR3 protein: CASSIVWTVGSYNEQFF
D gene: -
clone size: -
V gene: TRBV19
J gene: TRBJ2-1

CDR3 DNA: TGTGCCAGCAGTCCTAGGACAGGGGGCTACGAGCAGTACTTC
CDR3 protein: CASSPRTGGYEQYF
D gene: TRBD1
clone size: once
V gene: TRBV6-5
J gene: TRBJ2-7

CDR3 DNA: TGTGCCAGCAGCCCCGGCCAGGGGGCTTTCTTT
CDR3 protein: CASSPGQGAFF
D gene: -
clone size: few
V gene: TRBV3-1/TRBV3-2
J gene: TRBJ1-1

CDR3 DNA: TGTGCCAGCAGCTTAGTTGGTCAAGACAGGGCGCGTGGCTACACCTTC
CDR3 protein: CASSLVGQDRARGYTF
D gene: TRBD1
clone size: -
V gene: TRBV7-9
J gene: TRBJ1-2

CDR3 DNA: TGTGCCAGCAAAGTCGGAGGGGGCGCGAACTATGGCTACACCTTC
CDR3 protein: CASKVGGGANYGYTF
D gene: TRBD1
clone size: -
V gene: TRBV7-8
J gene: TRBJ1-2

CDR3 DNA: TGTGCCAGCAGCTTACATGGGGCCCATACGCAGTATTTT
CDR3 protein: CASSLHGAHTQYF
D gene: -
clone size: -
V gene: TRBV11-2
J gene: TRBJ2-3

CDR3 DNA: TGTGCCAGCAATATACAGGGAGAGACTAATTCACCCCTCCACTTT
CDR3 protein: CASNIQGETNSPLHF
D gene: -
clone size: few
V gene: TRBV28
J gene: TRBJ1-6

CDR3 DNA: TGCGCCAGCAGCCAGCTAACCGGGACAGGAGCCTACGAGCAGTACTTC
CDR3 protein: CASSQLTGTGAYEQYF
D gene: TRBD1
clone size: -
V gene: TRBV4-1
J gene: TRBJ2-7

CDR3 DNA: TGTGCCAGCAGCCCCGGGCAGGGGGCGCGTGAAAAACTGTTTTTT
CDR3 protein: CASSPGQGAREKLFF
D gene: TRBD1
clone size: -
V gene: TRBV7-9
J gene: TRBJ1-4

CDR3 DNA: TGTGCCAGCAGCCCATACAGGACTAGCGGGGGAACGAACACCGGGGAGCTGTTTTTT
CDR3 protein: CASSPYRTSGGTNTGELFF
D gene: TRBD2
clone size: -
V gene: TRBV11-3
J gene: TRBJ2-2

CDR3 DNA: TGTGCCAGCAGCTCCCTAGCGAGTAGGGCGTCCTACGAGCAGTACTTC
CDR3 protein: CASSSLASRASYEQYF
D gene: -
clone size: few
V gene: TRBV11-2
J gene: TRBJ2-7

CDR3 DNA: TGTGCCAGCAGCTTACAGGGTGGCTATGGCTACACCTTC
CDR3 protein: CASSLQGGYGYTF
D gene: -
clone size: -
V gene: TRBV5-8
J gene: TRBJ1-2

CDR3 DNA: TGCGCCAGCAGCCAAGACAGGATCAATCAGCCCCAGCATTTT
CDR3 protein: CASSQDRINQPQHF
D gene: -
clone size: -
V gene: TRBV4-1
J gene: TRBJ1-5

CDR3 DNA: TGTGCCAGCAGCCAAGCAGACAGGGGCCCGTATGGCTACACCTTC
CDR3 protein: CASSQADRGPYGYTF
D gene: TRBD1
clone size: -
V gene: TRBV3-1/TRBV3-2
J gene: TRBJ1-2

CDR3 DNA: TGTGCCAGCAGTCCCCTGAATGTCAGGGGAGTTAGGGGTGAGCAGTTCTTC
CDR3 protein: CASSPLNVRGVRGEQFF
D gene: -
clone size: -
V gene: TRBV27
J gene: TRBJ2-1

CDR3 DNA: TGCGCCAGCAGCTTGGACCCCAGGAATGAAAAACTGTTTTTT
CDR3 protein: CASSLDPRNEKLFF
D gene: -
clone size: -
V gene: TRBV5-1
J gene: TRBJ1-4

CDR3 DNA: TGTGCCAGCAGTTTAATGGGTCGCGGCGGCTACACCTTC
CDR3 protein: CASSLMGRGGYTF
D gene: -
clone size: -
V gene: TRBV12-3/TRBV12-4
J gene: TRBJ1-2

CDR3 DNA: TGTGCCAGCAGCGTTCACGGGGGGCTAGCGGGGACAGATACGCAGTATTTT
CDR3 protein: CASSVHGGLAGTDTQYF
D gene: TRBD2
clone size: -
V gene: TRBV9
J gene: TRBJ2-3

CDR3 DNA: TGTGCCAGCAGCTTAGGTCCGACAGGGCGCTATGGCTACACCTTC
CDR3 protein: CASSLGPTGRYGYTF
D gene: TRBD1
clone size: -
V gene: TRBV11-2
J gene: TRBJ1-2

CDR3 DNA: TGTGCCAGCAGCTCAGACAGGGGTACTAGGGGGGAGCTGTTTTTT
CDR3 protein: CASSSDRGTRGELFF
D gene: TRBD1
clone size: -
V gene: TRBV5-6
J gene: TRBJ2-2

CDR3 DNA: TGTGCCAGCAGTTTAGCAGGGGGGGGTGAGCAGTACTTC
CDR3 protein: CASSLAGGGEQYF
D gene: -
clone size: once
V gene: TRBV12-3/TRBV12-4
J gene: TRBJ2-7

CDR3 DNA: TGTGCCAGCAGTCAAACTACCTTGAGATCAGGGGGCTACACCTTC
CDR3 protein: CASSQTTLRSGGYTF
D gene: -
clone size: few
V gene: TRBV28
J gene: TRBJ1-2

CDR3 DNA: TGTGCCAGCACTAAGGGACACTACAATGAGCAGTTCTTC
CDR3 protein: CASTKGHYNEQFF
D gene: -
clone size: -
V gene: TRBV2
J gene: TRBJ2-1

CDR3 DNA: TGTGCCAGCAGTGAACAGGGTGGGACCTACGAGCAGTACTTC
CDR3 protein: CASSEQGGTYEQYF
D gene: -
clone size: -
V gene: TRBV6-1
J gene: TRBJ2-7

CDR3 DNA: TGTGCCAGCAGCCCGGGACAGGGTCTTTATGTGCAAGAGACCCAGTACTTC
CDR3 protein: CASSPGQGLYVQETQYF
D gene: TRBD1
clone size: -
V gene: TRBV11-2
J gene: TRBJ2-5

CDR3 DNA: TGCGCCAGCAGCTCGTCTAGCCCGGAGTACGAGCAGTACTTC
CDR3 protein: CASSSSSPEYEQYF
D gene: -
clone size: -
V gene: TRBV5-1
J gene: TRBJ2-7

CDR3 DNA: TGTGCCAGCAGTTCCGGGAAACGGAGCGGGGAGCTGTTTTTT
CDR3 protein: CASSSGKRSGELFF
D gene: -
clone size: -
V gene: TRBV2
J gene: TRBJ2-2

CDR3 DNA: TGTGCCAGTAGAGAAAGGACAGGGTTGGACACTGAAGCTTTCTTT
CDR3 protein: CASRERTGLDTEAFF
D gene: TRBD1
clone size: once
V gene: TRBV19
J gene: TRBJ1-1

CDR3 DNA: TGTGCCAGCAGCCCACCGACAGCGCGCTACACCTTC
CDR3 protein: CASSPPTARYTF
D gene: -
clone size: -
V gene: TRBV5-5
J gene: TRBJ1-2

CDR3 DNA: TGTGCCAGCAGTGAGGTCCGGGACAGGAACTACAATGAGCAGTTCTTC
CDR3 protein: CASSEVRDRNYNEQFF
D gene: TRBD1
clone size: -
V gene: TRBV25-1
J gene: TRBJ2-1

CDR3 DNA: TGTGCCAGCAGTTACTCGTTCAACGGTTATTATGGCTACACCTTC
CDR3 protein: CASSYSFNGYYGYTF
D gene: -
clone size: -
V gene: TRBV6-5
J gene: TRBJ1-2

CDR3 DNA: TGTGCCAGCGTCTGGCAGAGGGGGTCCTACGAGCAGTACTTC
CDR3 protein: CASVWQRGSYEQYF
D gene: -
clone size: -
V gene: TRBV28
J gene: TRBJ2-7

CDR3 DNA: TGTGCCAGCAGCTTAGTTCGGACGAGGGTACTGTTTTTT
CDR3 protein: CASSLVRTRVLFF
D gene: -
clone size: -
V gene: TRBV7-9
J gene: TRBJ1-4